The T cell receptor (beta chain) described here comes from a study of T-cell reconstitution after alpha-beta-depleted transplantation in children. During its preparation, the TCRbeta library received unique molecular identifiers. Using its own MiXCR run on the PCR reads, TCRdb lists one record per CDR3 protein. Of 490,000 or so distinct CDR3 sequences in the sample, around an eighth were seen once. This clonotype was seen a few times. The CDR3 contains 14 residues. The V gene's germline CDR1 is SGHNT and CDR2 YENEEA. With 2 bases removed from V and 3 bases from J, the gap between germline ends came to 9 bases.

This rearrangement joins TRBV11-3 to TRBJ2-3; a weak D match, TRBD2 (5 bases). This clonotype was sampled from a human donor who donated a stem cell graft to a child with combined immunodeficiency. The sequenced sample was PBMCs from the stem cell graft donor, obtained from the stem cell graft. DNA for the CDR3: TGTGCCAGCAGCTTATCCGGGGAAACAGATACGCAGTATTTT. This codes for CASSLSGETDTQYF.